What follows are 32 T cell receptor beta chains derived from one specimen sequenced in a study of T cells in Graves' hyperthyroidism and ophthalmopathy. The source material, RNA transcripts, was used to amplify TCR beta CDR3 regions. Initially, a first-round RT-PCR of the TCR CDR3 employed the HTBI primer set. TCRdb redid the calling of the multiplex PCR reads with MiXCR, one entry per CDR3 protein. The sample has 300,000 to 400,000 distinct CDR3 sequences, 21% seen once. Specimen: blood. These receptors originate from a woman in her forties or fifties with Graves' hyperthyroidism.

This clonotype was seen at least ten times. The J gene is TRBJ2-1, the V gene TRBV18, with 10 bases identical to TRBD2. V trimming: 2 bases; J trimming: 10 bases; junction bases outside the gene matches: 5. This CDR3 is 14 amino acids long. Germline lookup yields CDR1 KGHSH and CDR2 LQKENI. For the CDR3, the DNA is TGTGCCAGCTCACCAGGGACTAGCGTTGGGGAGCAGTTCTTC. Residues: CASSPGTSVGEQFF.

This clonotype was recorded many times. The rearrangement uses TRBV25-1 and TRBJ2-3; D is uncertain. Trimming cost V 4 bases and J 2 bases, with 13 bases left between them. The CDR3 spans 15 residues. Germline V lookup: CDR1 MGHDK, CDR2 SYGVNS. The CDR3 region is CASSGPTGYTDTQYF. CDR3 DNA sequence: TGTGCCAGCAGTGGCCCCACTGGCTACACAGATACGCAGTATTTT.

This clonotype was seen repeatedly, ten times or more. This chain connects TRBV12-3 or TRBV12-4 to TRBJ2-7; the D is unclear. V was trimmed by 4 bases and J by 2 bases, leaving 12 bases between them. This CDR3 is built from 14 residues. The CDR3 nucleotides are TGTGCCAGCAGTTCGACCGGTGGGGCCTACGAGCAGTACTTC. The encoded protein is CASSSTGGAYEQYF.

There are many counts of this clonotype. V gene TRBV5-6 combines with J gene TRBJ1-1, with unresolved D. The ends were cut back, 0 bases at V and 8 bases at J, with 14 bases in the middle. Germline values: CDR1 SGHDT, CDR2 YYEEEE. This CDR3 is 14 amino acids long. DNA of the CDR3: TGTGCCAGCAGCTTGGCCGGTTTTGTGGGGGAAGCTTTCTTT. Encoded protein: CASSLAGFVGEAFF.

This clonotype was counted at least ten times. V is TRBV12-3 or TRBV12-4 and J is TRBJ2-3, with 9 nucleotides matching TRBD2. The CDR3 length is 15 residues. V gave up 2 bases and J gave up 2 bases; unmatched junction bases: 2. CDR3 amino acids: CASSLLGLATDTQYF. The CDR3 bases are TGTGCCAGCAGTTTATTGGGACTAGCCACAGATACGCAGTATTTT.

This clonotype was recorded a few times. The rearrangement uses TRBV5-1 and TRBJ2-1; the D gene is possibly TRBD1 (7 bases). From germline, CDR1 is SGHRS and CDR2 YFSETQ. The CDR3 runs 18 residues. V lost 5 bases, J lost 0 bases, and 21 bases lay in between. The CDR3 loop reads CASRTAGGRGSSYNEQFF. CDR3 DNA: TGCGCCAGCAGGACGGCAGGGGGGCGAGGGAGCTCCTACAATGAGCAGTTCTTC.

This clonotype occurred many times. The chain couples TRBV7-9 to TRBJ2-1; 8 bases match TRBD1. The junction had 17 bases not matched to a gene; V was cut back by 6 bases and J by 7 bases. The CDR3 has 17 residues. Germline lookup yields CDR1 SEHNR and CDR2 FQNEAQ (reference sequence). This chain's CDR3 is CASSQLTEDRASNEQFF. DNA for the CDR3: TGTGCCAGCAGTCAGCTTACAGAGGACAGGGCTAGTAATGAGCAGTTCTTC.

At least ten counts were recorded for this clonotype. This chain joins TRBV5-1 and TRBJ2-5, with D perhaps being TRBD1 or TRBD2 (8 bases each). Germline V lookup: CDR1 SGHRS, CDR2 YFSETQ. With 4 bases removed from V and 2 bases from J, the gap between germline ends came to 21 bases. This CDR3 spans 17 amino acids. Here the CDR3 reads CASSPLGSGTGQETQYF. In DNA form, the CDR3 reads TGCGCCAGCAGCCCGCTAGGTAGCGGGACAGGTCAAGAGACCCAGTACTTC.

This rearrangement joins TRBV2 to TRBJ2-7; D is undetermined. CDR1 SNHLY and CDR2 FYNNEI come from the germline V gene. The CDR3 spans 13 residues. V lost 4 bases to trimming and J lost 7 bases, with 14 bases between them. The DNA for the CDR3 is TGTGCCAGCAGTGGGTCCGGGCTCTTAGAGCAGTACTTC. This codes for CASSGSGLLEQYF. Full variable domain (outside the CDR3, taken from reference TRBV2 and TRBJ2-7): EPEVTQTPSHQVTQMGQEVILRCVPISNHLYFYWYRQILGQKVEFLVSFYNNEISEKSEIFDDQFSVERPDGSNFTLKIRSTKLEDSAMYFCASSGSGLLEQYFGPGTRLTVT.

At least ten counts were recorded for this clonotype. The chain is built from TRBV7-9 and TRBJ2-3; weak D call: TRBD2 (6 bases). CDR3 length equals 15 residues. V was shortened by 1 base and J by 3 bases, with 11 bases between the two germline ends. Germline V gene data show CDR1 as SEHNR and CDR2 as FQNEAQ (reference sequence). The CDR3: CASSLEGGMTDTQYF. CDR3 nucleotide sequence: TGTGCCAGCAGCTTAGAGGGCGGGATGACAGATACGCAGTATTTT.

This clonotype was observed at least ten times. This CDR3 is CASSSALTGELFF. DNA for the CDR3: TGTGCCAGCAGCTCGGCCCTCACCGGGGAGCTGTTTTTT. This sequence joins TRBV7-8 and TRBJ2-2; D not resolved. The CDR3 runs to 13 residues. The germline V and J ends were trimmed by 4 bases and 4 bases, with 7 bases remaining between them. Germline values: CDR1 SGHVS, CDR2 FQNEAQ.

This clonotype was detected ten times or more. The rearrangement links TRBV5-1 to TRBJ2-4, with D possibly matching TRBD1 (6 bases). From germline, CDR1 is SGHRS and CDR2 YFSETQ. This CDR3 has 14 residues. The ends were cut back, 0 bases at V and 8 bases at J, with 12 bases in the middle. DNA of the CDR3: TGCGCCAGCAGCTTGGAAGGGGGTGGAGACATTCAGTACTTC. This sequence encodes CASSLEGGGDIQYF.

V gene TRBV21-1 combines with J gene TRBJ1-5. TRBV21-1 is a documented pseudogene. This CDR3 region has 21 residues. CDR3 bases: TGTGCCAGCAGCAAAGTCCCAGTTGGTTTTTCCGGTCATGGTAGCAATCAGCCCCAGCATTTT. Translation gives CASSKVPVGFSGHGSNQPQHF.

This chain connects TRBV11-2 to TRBJ2-7; a possible D gene is TRBD1 (6 bases). Trimming stripped 1 base from V and 2 bases from J, with 12 bases between. CDR3 length: 15 residues. Germline-derived CDR1 and CDR2 are SGHAT and FQNNGV. The CDR3 loop is CASSLAPQGPYEQYF. DNA for the CDR3: TGTGCCAGCAGCTTAGCCCCACAGGGACCCTACGAGCAGTACTTC.

As for this clonotype: A much larger clone differs by one base, so this may be a read error. This chain connects TRBV5-4 to TRBJ2-2; TRBD2 might be the D (5 bases). Germline CDR1 and CDR2: SGHNT and YYREEE (reference sequence). The V end was cut by 0 bases, the J end by 5 bases, with 5 bases between. This CDR3 has 13 amino acids. In DNA, the CDR3 is TGTGCCAGCAGCTTGGGGGAGACCGGGGAGCTGTTTTTT. Protein: CASSLGETGELFF.

This clonotype was observed at least ten times. The rearrangement uses TRBV7-8 and TRBJ2-5; the match to TRBD2 covers 7 bases. CDR3 length: 15 amino acids. Germline CDR1 reads SGHVS; CDR2 reads FQNEAQ. J was trimmed by 1 base and V by 5 bases; bases with no gene match: 7. CDR3 nucleotides: TGTGCCAGCAGCGCAGTAGCGGGCCTCCAAGAGACCCAGTACTTC. Its translation: CASSAVAGLQETQYF.

V gene TRBV12-3 or TRBV12-4 combines with J gene TRBJ2-5; 11 nucleotides line up with TRBD2. The CDR3 is made up of 18 amino acids. The V and J ends lost 6 bases and 3 bases, in that order; junction bases with no gene match: 15. The CDR3 DNA follows: TGTGCCAGCAGCCAAGACGGCAGAGAACTAGCGGGGGAAGAGACCCAGTACTTC. Translating gives CASSQDGRELAGEETQYF.

Ten or more counts support this clonotype. The V gene is TRBV3-1, the J gene TRBJ2-6, with 12 bases identical to TRBD2. The CDR3 consists of 18 residues. Germline CDR1 reads LGHDT; CDR2 reads YNNKEL (reference sequence). Trimming took 3 bases from V and 4 from J; bases not matched to a gene: 7. The CDR3 protein is CASSQQLAGGQGANVLTF. DNA of the CDR3: TGTGCCAGCAGCCAGCAGCTAGCGGGGGGGCAAGGGGCCAACGTCCTGACTTTC. The full variable domain, in which reference TRBV3-1 and TRBJ2-6 provide the parts outside the CDR3, is DTAVSQTPKYLVTQMGNDKSIKCEQNLGHDTMYWYKQDSKKFLKIMFSYNNKELIINETVPNRFSPKSPDKAHLNLHINSLELGDSAVYFCASSQQLAGGQGANVLTFGAGSRLTVL.

This clonotype was observed at least ten times. The chain joins TRBV13 to TRBJ1-4, with D uncertain. CDR3 length: 15 amino acids. CDR1 and CDR2 (germline): PRHDT, FYEKMQ (reference sequence). The V end was cut by 5 bases, the J end by 2 bases, with 12 bases between. The CDR3 spells CASSAARSTNEKLFF. Written as DNA, the CDR3 is TGTGCCAGCAGCGCAGCTCGATCGACTAATGAAAAACTGTTTTTT.

Ten or more counts support this clonotype. The chain links TRBV3-1 to TRBJ2-7; D gene ambiguous. V dropped 1 base and J dropped 5 bases, with 18 bases sitting between them. The CDR3 runs to 16 residues. Germline V gene data show CDR1 as LGHDT and CDR2 as YNNKEL (reference sequence). CDR3 coding DNA: TGTGCCAGCAGCCAAGGCCTAAAAGGCTTGACAAACGAGCAGTACTTC. Its translation is CASSQGLKGLTNEQYF.

The count of this clonotype is one. The chain carries TRBV18 and TRBJ2-7; D may be TRBD1 (5 bases). Looked up from germline, CDR1 is KGHSH and CDR2 is LQKENI. This CDR3 has 13 amino acids. The V gene lost 8 bases and the J gene lost 5 bases, with 16 bases spanning the gap. The CDR3 loop reads CASSFDSTHEQYF. The CDR3 coding sequence is TGTGCCAGCAGCTTTGACAGTACCCACGAGCAGTACTTC. The variable domain in full, completed from reference TRBV18 and TRBJ2-7, reads NAGVMQNPRHLVRRRGQEARLRCSPMKGHSHVYWYRQLPEEGLKFMVYLQKENIIDESGMPKERFSAEFPKEGPSILRIQQVVRGDSAAYFCASSFDSTHEQYFGPGTRLTVT.

Ten or more counts support this clonotype. The chain couples TRBV20-1 to TRBJ2-3, with 9 bases that match TRBD1. The CDR3 extends over 14 amino acids. The ends lost 5 bases at V and 1 base at J; junction bases unmatched: 4. In germline, CDR1 is DFQATT, CDR2 SNEGSKA (reference sequence). CDR3 amino acids: CSAGRQGGTDTQYF. The CDR3 nucleotides read TGCAGTGCTGGGAGACAGGGGGGCACAGATACGCAGTATTTT.

This clonotype has ten or more counts. This sequence joins TRBV30 and TRBJ2-7; perhaps D is TRBD1 or TRBD2 (5 bases each). The germline gives CDR1 GTSNPN, CDR2 SVGIG (reference sequence). This CDR3 is 13 amino acids long. Trimming took off 7 bases at V and 0 bases at J, with 13 bases between the two ends. The CDR3 sequence is CASGTRSSYEQYF. The CDR3, as DNA: TGTGCCTCCGGGACCCGAAGCTCCTACGAGCAGTACTTC. Full variable domain (outside the CDR3, taken from reference TRBV30 and TRBJ2-7): SQTIHQWPATLVQPVGSPLSLECTVEGTSNPNLYWYRQAAGRGLQLLFYSVGIGQISSEVPQNLSASRPQDRQFILSSKKLLLSDSGFYLCASGTRSSYEQYFGPGTRLTVT.

This chain links TRBV10-3 with TRBJ2-3; 8 nucleotides align to TRBD2. This CDR3 contains 15 residues. Germline V lookup: CDR1 ENHRY, CDR2 SYGVKD. The junction had 6 bases not matched to a gene; V was cut back by 6 bases and J by 1 base. CDR3 nucleotide sequence: TGTGCCATCAGAAAGCGGGAGTCTGGCACAGATACGCAGTATTTT. It translates to CAIRKRESGTDTQYF.

This clonotype was seen ten or more times. J is TRBJ1-2 and V is TRBV5-1; TRBD1 matches 8 bases. Losses at the gene ends were 3 bases for V and 8 bases for J; bases not matched to a gene: 12. Germline CDR1 SGHRS, CDR2 YFSETQ. The CDR3 spans 15 residues. This CDR3 reads CASSYSRGTGGGYTF. Written as DNA, the CDR3 is TGCGCCAGCAGCTATTCCCGCGGGACAGGAGGAGGCTACACCTTC.

This clonotype was picked up many times. The rearrangement uses TRBV30 and TRBJ2-3, with a possible D match to TRBD2 (6 bases). V was cut by 0 bases and J by 6 bases, with 7 bases left in between. Per the germline V gene, CDR1 is GTSNPN and CDR2 is SVGIG (reference sequence). The CDR3 totals 12 residues. The CDR3 coding sequence is TGTGCCTGGAGTGTTGGGGGGGATACGCAGTATTTT. Protein product: CAWSVGGDTQYF.

The CDR3 sequence: CASSPSGEGASEAFF. The DNA for the CDR3 is TGTGCCAGCAGTCCCTCCGGGGAGGGGGCCTCTGAAGCTTTCTTT. The chain combines TRBV12-3 or TRBV12-4 with TRBJ1-1; 7 nucleotides line up with TRBD1. Trimming at V came to 5 bases and at J to 6 bases, leaving 12 bases not matched to a gene. This CDR3 comprises 15 residues.

This clonotype was seen at least ten times. The CDR3 sequence is CASSRTGFGEKLFF. Here the CDR3 DNA reads TGTGCCAGCAGTAGGACAGGGTTTGGTGAAAAACTGTTTTTT. This chain connects TRBV6-1 to TRBJ1-4; 8 nucleotides match TRBD1. Germline V gene lookup returns CDR1 MNHNS and CDR2 SASEGT. V lost 5 bases and J lost 7; bases outside the gene matches: 6. The CDR3 is made up of 14 amino acids.

This clonotype was picked up a small number of times. The chain joins TRBV2 to TRBJ1-3, with D perhaps TRBD1 (6 bases). Between the trimmed V and J ends, which lost 9 bases and 4 bases, there was a span of 13 bases. Germline V gene lookup returns CDR1 SNHLY and CDR2 FYNNEI. This CDR3 is 13 amino acids long. The CDR3 DNA reads TGTGCCAGAGGGGAAGGGGGAGGAAACACCATATATTTT. Protein: CARGEGGGNTIYF.

There are a few counts of this clonotype. V is TRBV10-3 and J is TRBJ1-5; 8 bases are a match to TRBD1. V trimming: 0 bases; J trimming: 6 bases; junction bases outside the gene matches: 4. The germline V gene has CDR1 ENHRY and CDR2 SYGVKD. The CDR3 runs 15 residues. This CDR3 reads CAISESTGDSQPQHF. CDR3 bases: TGTGCCATCAGTGAGTCGACAGGGGACAGTCAGCCCCAGCATTTT.

This clonotype was detected only a few times. This chain uses TRBV27 with TRBJ1-1, with a tentative D call TRBD1 (6 bases). V was trimmed by 6 bases and J by 1 base, leaving 15 bases between them. CDR1 MNHEY and CDR2 SMNVEV come from the germline V gene (reference sequence). The CDR3 covers 15 residues. The CDR3 DNA reads TGTGCCAGCAGCCACAAGGGGGGCAGGAACACTGAAGCTTTCTTT. This gives the protein CASSHKGGRNTEAFF.

This clonotype has more than one count but fewer than ten. The chain employs TRBV4-1 and TRBJ1-6; D gene ambiguous. Germline assignment: CDR1 MGHRA and CDR2 YSYEKL. Trimming removed 1 base from V and 7 bases from J, with 8 bases in between. The CDR3 has 14 amino acids. The CDR3 here is CASSQVEGNSPLHF. The DNA of the CDR3 is TGCGCCAGCAGCCAAGTAGAGGGAAATTCACCCCTCCACTTT.